Presented here are 17 T cell receptor beta chains from one specimen sequenced in a study of T cell changes during pregnancy in multiple sclerosis (dated by TCRdb to the late 2010s). The library relied on the immunoSEQ multiplex PCR assay. The clones in this table, taken by TCRdb from immuneACCESS, are in-frame only. Not every clone is retained; where verified, under half of the shortfall comes from an unresolved V gene, and the cause of the rest is unknown. Here the sample has about 80,000 clones; 92% occur a single time. The ten largest clonotypes hold 2.6% of the sample. Specimen: peripheral blood, collected before pregnancy. These receptors came from a female donor with multiple sclerosis, enrolled in a pregnancy study.

The chain recombines TRBV11-2 with TRBJ2-1; 15 bases match TRBD2. CDR1 and CDR2 from the germline V gene are SGHAT and FQNNGV. J was trimmed by 2 bases and V by 4 bases; bases with no gene match: 6. The CDR3 runs to 18 residues. Here the CDR3 reads CASSSTRTSGRAYNEQFF. Written as DNA, the CDR3 is TGTGCCAGCAGCTCCACTAGGACTAGCGGGAGGGCCTACAATGAGCAGTTCTTC.

This chain links TRBV7-9 with TRBJ2-3, with 11 bases fitting TRBD2. The junction had 6 bases not matched to a gene; V was cut back by 6 bases and J by 1 base. Germline lookup yields CDR1 SEHNR and CDR2 FQNEAQ (reference sequence). The CDR3 sequence is 16 residues long. CDR3 amino acids: CASRPLAGEGTDTQYF. The CDR3 nucleotides read TGTGCCAGCAGACCACTAGCGGGAGAGGGCACAGATACGCAGTATTTT.

This sequence joins TRBV5-1 and TRBJ2-1, with TRBD2 matching over 16 bases. This CDR3 spans 17 amino acids. Germline V gene lookup returns CDR1 SGHRS and CDR2 YFSETQ. V was pared by 3 bases and J by 7 bases, with 7 bases of the junction left unmatched. CDR3 protein: CASSSGLAGGPGNEQFF. The CDR3 DNA reads TGCGCCAGCAGCTCGGGACTAGCGGGAGGGCCGGGGAATGAGCAGTTCTTC. The full variable domain, its missing parts supplied by reference TRBV5-1 and TRBJ2-1, is KAGVTQTPRYLIKTRGQQVTLSCSPISGHRSVSWYQQTPGQGLQFLFEYFSETQRNKGNFPGRFSGRQFSNSRSEMNVSTLELGDSALYLCASSSGLAGGPGNEQFFGPGTRLTVL.

The V gene is TRBV5-8, the J gene TRBJ2-3, with D possibly being TRBD1 (5 bases). The CDR3 spans 18 residues. The V and J ends lost 7 bases and 4 bases respectively, with 28 bases between them. Germline-derived CDR1 and CDR2 are SGHTS and YDEGEE. The CDR3 sequence is CASPRPPGSPTNADTQYF. The CDR3, as DNA: TGTGCCAGCCCCCGCCCGCCAGGGTCCCCTACTAACGCAGATACGCAGTATTTT.

The CDR3 DNA reads TGTGCCAGCAGCTTCAGGGGGCATGAGCAGTTCTTC. It specifies CASSFRGHEQFF. The rearrangement uses TRBV7-2 and TRBJ2-1; TRBD1 agrees at 8 bases. The CDR3 has 12 amino acids. The germline CDR1 and CDR2 sequences are SGHTA and FQGNSA. V lost 3 bases, J lost 8 bases, and 0 bases stayed unmatched.

V and J are TRBV5-6 and TRBJ2-2; 7 nucleotides agree with TRBD2. After removal of 4 bases from V and 3 bases from J, the junction contained 6 bases not matched to a gene. The CDR3 is 15 amino acids. The germline V gene encodes CDR1 SGHDT and CDR2 YYEEEE. The CDR3 loop reads CASSLGGDHTGELFF. The CDR3, as DNA: TGTGCCAGCAGCCTGGGGGGGGACCACACCGGGGAGCTGTTTTTT.

V and J are TRBV28 and TRBJ2-7, with 12 bases aligning to TRBD2. In germline, CDR1 is MDHEN, CDR2 SYDVKM. This CDR3 is 16 amino acids long. J lost 6 bases, V lost 4 bases, and 10 bases had no gene match. Here the CDR3 DNA reads TGTGCCAGCAGTTCTCTAGCGGGAGGGCCATATGCCGAGCAGTACTTC. It encodes CASSSLAGGPYAEQYF.

There are many counts of this clone. The chain carries TRBV5-1 and TRBJ2-2; 10 bases fit TRBD1. V lost 4 bases to trimming and J lost 7 bases; unmatched junction nucleotides: 10. Germline loops: CDR1 SGHRS, CDR2 YFSETQ. The CDR3 runs 16 residues. The CDR3 here is CASSPGQGGRDGELFF. CDR3 DNA sequence: TGCGCCAGCAGCCCCGGACAGGGGGGAAGGGACGGGGAGCTGTTTTTT.

The chain couples TRBV30 to TRBJ2-5, with TRBD2 identical over 9 bases. J gave up 0 bases and V 4 bases, and 15 bases lay outside the gene matches. The germline V gene has CDR1 GTSNPN and CDR2 SVGIG (reference sequence). This CDR3 has 18 amino acids. The CDR3: CAWISTASGTKYQETQYF. The DNA of the CDR3 is TGTGCCTGGATAAGTACGGCTAGCGGGACTAAGTACCAAGAGACCCAGTACTTC.

This clone came up once. V usage is TRBV30 and J usage is TRBJ2-3; 8 nucleotides align to TRBD1. From germline, CDR1 is GTSNPN and CDR2 SVGIG (reference sequence). This CDR3 has 12 amino acids. The junction had 1 base not matched to a gene; V was cut back by 8 bases and J by 0 bases. For the CDR3, the DNA is TGTGCCACAGGGGGTAGCACAGATACGCAGTATTTT. This codes for CATGGSTDTQYF. Full variable domain (rest looked up from reference TRBV30 and TRBJ2-3): SQTIHQWPATLVQPVGSPLSLECTVEGTSNPNLYWYRQAAGRGLQLLFYSVGIGQISSEVPQNLSASRPQDRQFILSSKKLLLSDSGFYLCATGGSTDTQYFGPGTRLTVL.

V and J are TRBV6-5 and TRBJ2-5, with 9 bases aligning to TRBD1. The CDR3 loop spans 13 amino acids. Germline V CDR1 and CDR2: MNHEY, SVGAGI. J gave up 5 bases and V 8 bases, and 6 bases lay outside the gene matches. The CDR3 protein is CASRTGVRETQYF. CDR3 bases: TGTGCCAGCCGGACAGGGGTCCGTGAGACCCAGTACTTC.

This chain connects TRBV19 to TRBJ1-1; the D is unclear. The CDR3 loop spans 12 amino acids. Germline V lookup: CDR1 LNHDA, CDR2 SQIVND (reference sequence). V lost 5 bases and J 6 bases, leaving 10 bases between the germline ends. CDR3 region: CASSRRTSEAFF. CDR3 nucleotide sequence: TGTGCCAGTAGTCGTCGGACTTCTGAAGCTTTCTTT.

The chain links TRBV19 to TRBJ2-7, with D maybe TRBD1 (5 bases). The germline V gene has CDR1 LNHDA and CDR2 SQIVND (reference sequence). Between the trimmed V and J ends, which lost 7 bases and 1 base, there was a span of 14 bases. This CDR3 has 14 amino acids. The CDR3 DNA sequence: TGTGCCAGTACCCATGACAGTCGGTCCTACGAGCAGTACTTC. It codes for CASTHDSRSYEQYF.

The chain has TRBV6-4 and TRBJ2-3, with 9 bases matching TRBD2. Germline assignment: CDR1 MRHNA and CDR2 SNTAGT. The CDR3 covers 19 residues. V dropped 0 bases and J dropped 2; count of bases not matched to a gene: 12. The CDR3 loop is CASSDSPNPTSGFTDTQYF. As DNA, the CDR3 is TGTGCCAGCAGTGACTCTCCTAACCCGACTAGCGGATTCACAGATACGCAGTATTTT.

This clone has only one observation. The chain employs TRBV7-2 and TRBJ2-1; 7 bases are shared with TRBD1. This CDR3 region has 16 residues. V lost 0 bases, J lost 7 bases, and 9 bases stayed unmatched. CDR1 and CDR2 (germline): SGHTA, FQGNSA. This CDR3 reads CASSLAGQLRGNEQFF. The CDR3 DNA is TGTGCCAGCAGCTTAGCGGGACAGCTCAGGGGGAATGAGCAGTTCTTC.

CDR3 in DNA: TGCAGCGTCCAAGGTGGGCAGAGCTCCTACGAGCAGTACTTC. Translating it yields CSVQGGQSSYEQYF. The J gene is TRBJ2-7, the V gene TRBV29-1, with unresolved D. Trimming cost V 6 bases and J 0 bases, with 15 bases left between them. This CDR3 has 14 amino acids. The germline V gene has CDR1 SQVTM and CDR2 ANQGSEA.

This sequence joins TRBV5-4 and TRBJ2-2; TRBD1 agrees at 9 bases. There are 16 residues in the CDR3. CDR1 and CDR2 from the germline V gene are SGHNT and YYREEE (reference sequence). The trim removed 0 bases at V and 5 bases at J, leaving 5 bases unmatched. CDR3 sequence: CASSLVGQGKTGELFF. The CDR3 nucleotides are TGTGCCAGCAGCTTGGTGGGACAGGGAAAAACCGGGGAGCTGTTTTTT.